Below, 2 T cell receptor beta chains from the same sample are listed, as sequenced in a study of cytomegalovirus exposure and HLA in healthy donors. The PCR employed 60 Vbeta primers together with 13 Jbeta primers. Some clones are missing from TCRdb's copy, which holds only in-frame ones; the method was immunoSEQ multiplex PCR. This table has some 120,000 clones, more than 60% appearing once. The sample was PBMCs. The receptors were sampled from a woman aged 60-70 years in good health and CMV-seropositive.

V gene TRBV7-8 combines with J gene TRBJ1-4; 11 bases map to TRBD1. V trimming: 5 bases; J trimming: 7 bases; junction bases outside the gene matches: 6. Germline-derived CDR1 and CDR2 are SGHVS and FQNEAQ. The CDR3 sequence is 15 residues long. In DNA, the CDR3 is TGTGCCAGCAGCGGGGCGGGGACAGGGGGTGAAAAACTGTTTTTT. As protein: CASSGAGTGGEKLFF.

This CDR3 is CASSQTLSPWRAYEQYF. The CDR3 DNA sequence: TGCGCCAGCAGCCAAACCCTTTCGCCATGGCGGGCATACGAGCAGTACTTC. This sequence joins TRBV4-1 and TRBJ2-5; TRBD2 might be the D (5 bases). The DNA matches TRBJ2-7 better at its end, which makes the J call doubtful. The CDR3 extends over 17 amino acids. Per germline, CDR1 MGHRA and CDR2 YSYEKL.